Following are 4 T cell receptor beta chains from one sample sequenced in a study of cytomegalovirus exposure and HLA in healthy donors. This PCR relied on a set of 60 Vbeta primers and 13 Jbeta primers. TCRdb's table, derived via immunoSEQ multiplex PCR, lists solely in-frame clones and lacks some. Among 95,000 to 150,000 clones listed, over 70% were seen once. The sample was PBMCs. These receptors were obtained from a woman aged 45 to 65 in good health and CMV-seronegative.

V is TRBV30 and J is TRBJ2-1; TRBD1 matches 10 bases. Germline CDR1 reads GTSNPN; CDR2 reads SVGIG (reference sequence). V shed 3 bases and J 8 bases; nucleotides not matched to a gene: 7. The CDR3 totals 14 residues. The CDR3 DNA is TGTGCCTGGAGAGAAGGGACAGGGGTGCATGAGCAGTTCTTC. Its protein is CAWREGTGVHEQFF.

The chain employs TRBV6-5 and TRBJ2-1; TRBD2 agrees at 10 bases. J gave up 8 bases and V 2 bases, and 6 bases lay outside the gene matches. Germline assignment: CDR1 MNHEY and CDR2 SVGAGI. The CDR3 length is 15 residues. This CDR3 is CASSYPPSGSDEQFF. CDR3 bases: TGTGCCAGCAGTTACCCTCCTAGCGGGAGTGATGAGCAGTTCTTC.

The chain links TRBV6-5 to TRBJ2-5; unclear D gene. V lost 2 bases, J lost 1 base, and 11 bases lay in between. Looked up from germline, CDR1 is MNHEY and CDR2 is SVGAGI. The CDR3 consists of 15 residues. The CDR3 nucleotides read TGTGCCAGCAGTTACGGGCGATCAATCCAAGAGACCCAGTACTTC. This translates into CASSYGRSIQETQYF.

The V and J genes are TRBV19 and TRBJ1-5; D unresolved. This CDR3 is 12 amino acids long. The V and J ends lost 6 bases and 5 bases respectively, with 8 bases between them. Germline lookup yields CDR1 LNHDA and CDR2 SQIVND (reference sequence). The CDR3 region is CASRQKYQPQHF. The DNA for the CDR3 is TGTGCCAGTAGACAAAAGTATCAGCCCCAGCATTTT.